These 6 T cell receptor beta chains share one sample of origin, sequenced in a study of T-cell memory formation after mild COVID-19. TCRdb re-analysed the 5' RACE reads in MiXCR, keeping a single row per CDR3 protein. The sample has some 150,000 distinct CDR3 sequences, 19% seen once. The sample taken for sequencing was PBMCs or a T cell subset sorted from them (not recorded which). All receptors derive from an adult woman who had mild COVID-19 (a few samples of this study predate the infection). Cell type and time point are not known.

V usage is TRBV7-2 and J usage is TRBJ2-2; 7 positions agree with TRBD2. The V gene's germline CDR1 is SGHTA and CDR2 FQGNSA. The CDR3 loop spans 16 amino acids. The V segment lost 5 bases and the J segment 6 bases; nucleotides outside the gene matches: 12. The CDR3 spells CASSPWGRAFPGELFF. DNA for the CDR3: TGTGCCAGCAGCCCCTGGGGGAGGGCCTTTCCCGGGGAGCTGTTTTTT.

The chain is built from TRBV20-1 and TRBJ2-7; 12 nucleotides match TRBD2. CDR1 is DFQATT and CDR2 is SNEGSKA in the germline V gene (reference sequence). CDR3 length: 14 residues. V dropped 5 bases and J dropped 3; count of bases not matched to a gene: 5. CDR3 bases: TGCAGTGCTCGTAGGACTAGCGGGATCTACGAGCAGTACTTC. This sequence encodes CSARRTSGIYEQYF.

The table lists this clonotype with a few counts. The chain employs TRBV7-9 and TRBJ2-1, with D unclear. V dropped 2 bases and J dropped 4 bases, with 6 bases sitting between them. The CDR3 totals 13 residues. Germline loops: CDR1 SEHNR, CDR2 FQNEAQ (reference sequence). The CDR3 spells CASSLPPYNEQFF. The CDR3 DNA reads as TGTGCCAGCAGCTTACCACCTTACAATGAGCAGTTCTTC.

The V call is TRBV12-3 or TRBV12-4, the J call TRBJ2-5; D not resolved. The CDR3 spans 15 residues. Deletions cut 4 bases from V and 2 bases from J, with 14 bases between. The CDR3 DNA reads TGTGCCAGCAGTTCTGGCGGAGCCCGACAAGAGACCCAGTACTTC. Translation: CASSSGGARQETQYF.

This clonotype showed up just a few times. V and J are TRBV7-2 and TRBJ2-5, with 8 bases matching TRBD2. This CDR3 is built from 14 residues. Germline assignment: CDR1 SGHTA and CDR2 FQGNSA. V shed 2 bases, J shed 13 bases, and the junction held 12 bases outside the gene matches. The CDR3 nucleotides are TGTGCCAGCAGCTTAAAGGGCCCGGGAGGGATCGCGTACTTC. Residues: CASSLKGPGGIAYF.

The rearrangement uses TRBV7-2 and TRBJ2-3, with D hard to call. Per germline, CDR1 SGHTA and CDR2 FQGNSA. Trimming stripped 0 bases from V and 0 bases from J, with 7 bases between. The CDR3 extends over 15 amino acids. Here the CDR3 reads CASSLASLSTDTQYF. CDR3 DNA: TGTGCCAGCAGCTTAGCTAGTCTGAGCACAGATACGCAGTATTTT.